One and the same sample provided the 28 T cell receptor beta chains below, sequenced in a study of CD4 T cells in relation to SARS-CoV-2 and coronaviruses. CD4+ T cells from unexposed donors were obtained before the COVID-19 pandemic (2011-2018). CD4+ T cells were isolated from the cells after around eleven days of culture. The antigens of these receptors remain unknown. Clones were read by immunoSEQ multiplex PCR, and TCRdb kept only the in-frame ones, dropping some. The table lists around 15,000 clones, roughly 80% of them singletons, with over 40% in the top ten. Sequencing used CD4+ T cells from PBMCs, cultured in vitro. These receptors originate from a human donor in good health.

V is TRBV7-3 and J is TRBJ1-1, with D uncertain. CDR3 size: 14 residues. Trimming shortened V by 6 bases and J by 1 base, and 12 bases separated the two germline ends. Germline V gene lookup returns CDR1 SGHTA and CDR2 FQGTGA. The CDR3 region is CASSSRTGNTEAFF. The CDR3 coding sequence is TGTGCCAGCAGTTCTCGGACTGGGAACACTGAAGCTTTCTTT.

The chain recombines TRBV15 with TRBJ2-1; 7 nucleotides agree with TRBD2. This CDR3 comprises 16 residues. Trimming at V came to 5 bases and at J to 0 bases, leaving 7 bases not matched to a gene. The germline CDR1 and CDR2 sequences are LNHNV and YYDKDF (reference sequence). The CDR3 nucleotides read TGTGCCACCAGCTCCCAGCGGGATAGCTCCTACAATGAGCAGTTCTTC. Protein sequence: CATSSQRDSSYNEQFF. The whole variable domain, filled in from reference TRBV15 and TRBJ2-1, reads DAMVIQNPRYQVTQFGKPVTLSCSQTLNHNVMYWYQQKSSQAPKLLFHYYDKDFNNEADTPDNFQSRRPNTSFCFLDIRSPGLGDTAMYLCATSSQRDSSYNEQFFGPGTRLTVL.

This rearrangement joins TRBV28 to TRBJ1-4, with unresolved D. The CDR3 covers 12 residues. V shed 5 bases and J shed 13 bases, with 14 bases lying between them. Per germline, CDR1 MDHEN and CDR2 SYDVKM. The CDR3 sequence: CASSTYRDGLFF. CDR3 nucleotides: TGTGCCAGCAGTACCTACAGAGATGGACTGTTTTTT.

The CDR3 sequence: CSASRGLEDLDQHF. The DNA for the CDR3 is TGCAGTGCTAGTAGAGGGCTGGAAGATTTGGACCAGCATTTT. This chain links TRBV20-1 with TRBJ1-5; D is undetermined. CDR3 length: 14 residues. From germline, CDR1 is DFQATT and CDR2 SNEGSKA (reference sequence). V was shortened by 3 bases and J by 12 bases, with 21 bases between the two germline ends.

The V and J genes are TRBV5-1 and TRBJ2-1; D is undetermined. V lost 0 bases, J lost 2 bases, and 9 bases lay in between. Germline CDR1 and CDR2: SGHRS and YFSETQ. CDR3 size: 15 residues. CDR3 sequence reads: CASSLVPGTYNEQFF. As DNA, the CDR3 is TGCGCCAGCAGCTTGGTTCCTGGGACCTACAATGAGCAGTTCTTC.

This clone was seen once. V usage is TRBV7-2 and J usage is TRBJ2-2; a possible D gene is TRBD2 (5 bases). CDR3 length: 17 residues. Trimming removed 1 base from V and 0 bases from J, with 12 bases in between. Germline V gene data show CDR1 as SGHTA and CDR2 as FQGNSA. CDR3 loop: CASSLDFPAANTGELFF. The DNA for the CDR3 is TGTGCCAGCAGCTTAGATTTTCCAGCGGCGAACACCGGGGAGCTGTTTTTT.

The chain employs TRBV7-2 and TRBJ2-1; D is unclear. The CDR3 has 17 residues. V dropped 3 bases and J dropped 0 bases, with 15 bases sitting between them. Looked up from germline, CDR1 is SGHTA and CDR2 is FQGNSA. The CDR3: CASSFRTQPSSYNEQFF. CDR3 coding DNA: TGTGCCAGCAGCTTTAGGACCCAACCTAGCTCCTACAATGAGCAGTTCTTC. Full variable domain (rest looked up from reference TRBV7-2 and TRBJ2-1): GAGVSQSPSNKVTEKGKDVELRCDPISGHTALYWYRQSLGQGLEFLIYFQGNSAPDKSGLPSDRFSAERTGGSVSTLTIQRTQQEDSAVYLCASSFRTQPSSYNEQFFGPGTRLTVL.

V gene TRBV3-1 (or the pseudogene TRBV3-2) combines with J gene TRBJ1-2, with a weak D call TRBD1 (5 bases). Trimming stripped 2 bases from V and 3 bases from J, with 10 bases between. CDR3 size: 14 residues. Germline lookup yields CDR1 LGHDT and CDR2 YNNKEL (reference sequence). The CDR3 loop is CASSQKGGDYGYTF. The CDR3 bases are TGTGCCAGCAGCCAAAAGGGAGGGGACTATGGCTACACCTTC.

This clone showed up just a few times. The V call is TRBV4-2, the J call TRBJ2-3, with 12 bases aligning to TRBD2. The germline CDR1 and CDR2 sequences are LGHNA and YNFKEQ. The CDR3 is made up of 20 amino acids. The J segment lost 1 base and the V segment lost 1 base, leaving 12 bases of the junction unmatched. The chain's CDR3 is CASSQVRRASGRAGTDTQYF. The CDR3 DNA sequence: TGTGCCAGCAGCCAAGTTCGTAGGGCTAGCGGGAGGGCGGGCACAGATACGCAGTATTTT.

V gene TRBV25-1 combines with J gene TRBJ1-3; unclear D gene. Trimming removed 3 bases at V and 0 bases at J, with 6 bases between. CDR3 length: 14 amino acids. CDR1 and CDR2 from the germline V gene are MGHDK and SYGVNS. CDR3 DNA sequence: TGTGCCAGCAGTGACGGATACTCTGGAAACACCATATATTTT. Translation: CASSDGYSGNTIYF.

The rearrangement uses TRBV29-1 and TRBJ2-3; unclear D gene. Germline assignment: CDR1 SQVTM and CDR2 ANQGSEA. V shed 7 bases and J shed 2 bases, with 10 bases lying between them. CDR3 length equals 12 residues. The DNA for the CDR3 is TGCAGCGGATCCCGGTACACAGATACGCAGTATTTT. This gives the protein CSGSRYTDTQYF.

V and J are TRBV11-2 and TRBJ1-6, with D unclear. CDR1 and CDR2 (germline): SGHAT, FQNNGV. The CDR3 is 14 residues long. The ends were cut back, 0 bases at V and 9 bases at J, with 9 bases in the middle. The CDR3 protein is CASSLEPFGSPLHF. CDR3 bases: TGTGCCAGCAGCTTAGAGCCGTTTGGTTCACCCCTCCACTTT.

V is TRBV7-2 and J is TRBJ2-2; a weak D match, TRBD1 (5 bases). The CDR3 runs to 13 residues. CDR1 is SGHTA, CDR2 FQGNSA, per germline. Trimming removed 5 bases at V and 2 bases at J, with 6 bases between. CDR3 nucleotides: TGTGCCAGCAGCGGGGCAAACACCGGGGAGCTGTTTTTT. Protein sequence: CASSGANTGELFF.

The chain employs TRBV3-1 (or the pseudogene TRBV3-2) and TRBJ2-7; 10 positions match TRBD2. The CDR3 loop spans 16 amino acids. The germline V gene encodes CDR1 LGHDT and CDR2 YNNKEL (reference sequence). The ends lost 4 bases at V and 3 bases at J; junction bases unmatched: 9. The CDR3 nucleotides read TGTGCCAGCAGCCTCTCAGGACTAGCGGCCTACTACGAGCAGTACTTC. It is translated as CASSLSGLAAYYEQYF.

This chain connects TRBV28 to TRBJ2-2; weak D call: TRBD1 (6 bases). V shed 7 bases and J shed 6 bases, with 9 bases lying between them. CDR1 is MDHEN, CDR2 SYDVKM, per germline. The CDR3 sequence is 12 residues long. This CDR3 is CASNTGSGELFF. CDR3 sequence (DNA): TGTGCCAGCAACACAGGGTCCGGGGAGCTGTTTTTT. Variable domain in full (rest from reference TRBV28 and TRBJ2-2): DVKVTQSSRYLVKRTGEKVFLECVQDMDHENMFWYRQDPGLGLRLIYFSYDVKMKEKGDIPEGYSVSREKKERFSLILESASTNQTSMYLCASNTGSGELFFGEGSRLTVL.

The DNA of the CDR3 is TGCGCCAGCAGCTTGGCCGGGGTCGGGGAGACCCAGTACTTC. Its translation: CASSLAGVGETQYF. V and J are TRBV5-1 and TRBJ2-5; a possible D gene is TRBD2 (5 bases). Germline assignment: CDR1 SGHRS and CDR2 YFSETQ. The V and J ends lost 0 bases and 5 bases respectively, with 11 bases between them. CDR3 size: 14 residues.

In this sample, this clone turned up once. The chain is built from TRBV29-1 and TRBJ2-3; TRBD1 is a possible D gene (6 bases). The length of the CDR3 is 15 residues. Trimming stripped 5 bases from V and 2 bases from J, with 17 bases between. Germline V gene data show CDR1 as SQVTM and CDR2 as ANQGSEA. The CDR3 bases are TGCAGCGTTTCCCGGCAGGGGCAACCCACAGATACGCAGTATTTT. As protein: CSVSRQGQPTDTQYF.

The V call is TRBV19, the J call TRBJ2-1; perhaps TRBD2 as D (7 bases). The germline V gene encodes CDR1 LNHDA and CDR2 SQIVND (reference sequence). CDR3 length equals 19 residues. V was trimmed by 4 bases and J by 4 bases, leaving 26 bases between them. CDR3 in DNA: TGTGCCAGTAGTACGATAAGTGAGGGGGGGACCCTTCCATACAATGAGCAGTTCTTC. Its protein product is CASSTISEGGTLPYNEQFF.

The CDR3 bases are TGTGCCAGCAGCGTAGACCCGGGACAGGGGACCGGGGAGCTGTTTTTT. As protein: CASSVDPGQGTGELFF. The chain is built from TRBV9 and TRBJ2-2, with 10 positions matching TRBD1. In germline, CDR1 is SGDLS, CDR2 YYNGEE. This CDR3 region has 16 residues. With V trimmed by 0 bases and J by 5 bases, 4 bases remained unmatched.

This chain connects TRBV6-2 or TRBV6-3 to TRBJ2-7; D is ambiguous. The CDR3 sequence is 12 residues long. V was shortened by 0 bases and J by 4 bases, with 4 bases between the two germline ends. The V gene's germline CDR1 is MNHEY and CDR2 SVGEGT. The CDR3 sequence is CASSYSIYEQYF. For the CDR3, the DNA is TGTGCCAGCAGTTACTCGATTTACGAGCAGTACTTC.

J is TRBJ2-3 and V is TRBV18, with a weak D call TRBD1 (5 bases). Germline loops: CDR1 KGHSH, CDR2 LQKENI. Trimming shortened V by 3 bases and J by 3 bases, and 19 bases separated the two germline ends. The CDR3 runs 17 residues. The DNA of the CDR3 is TGTGCCAGCTCACCTCTTCGAATCGCTCAGGGTACAGATACGCAGTATTTT. Translated: CASSPLRIAQGTDTQYF.

V gene TRBV5-6 combines with J gene TRBJ1-6, with D unresolved. CDR1 SGHDT and CDR2 YYEEEE come from the germline V gene. V was clipped by 4 bases and J by 5 bases, with 7 bases between them. This CDR3 has 13 amino acids. CDR3 residues: CASSLYHNSPLHF. The CDR3, as DNA: TGTGCCAGCAGCCTGTACCATAATTCACCCCTCCACTTT.

The rearrangement links TRBV15 to TRBJ2-7, with 9 bases that match TRBD2. Germline trimming cut 4 bases from V and 3 bases from J; bases unmatched to any gene: 7. The CDR3 contains 15 residues. CDR1 LNHNV and CDR2 YYDKDF come from the germline V gene (reference sequence). CDR3 sequence: CATSTPTSGRYEQYF. The CDR3 region has the DNA TGTGCCACCAGCACACCGACTAGCGGTCGCTACGAGCAGTACTTC.

The J gene is TRBJ2-1, the V gene TRBV19; D possibly uses TRBD1 or TRBD2 (5 bases each). Looked up from germline, CDR1 is LNHDA and CDR2 is SQIVND (reference sequence). CDR3 length: 13 amino acids. With 4 bases removed from V and 9 bases from J, the gap between germline ends came to 13 bases. The CDR3 nucleotides are TGTGCCAGTAGTAAGGGACCCCTGGGTGAGCAGTTCTTC. It specifies CASSKGPLGEQFF.

The V gene is TRBV19, the J gene TRBJ2-1; TRBD2 aligns across 14 bases. With 1 base clipped from V and 1 base from J, the junction kept 6 bases outside the gene matches. The CDR3 runs 19 residues. Germline CDR1 reads LNHDA; CDR2 reads SQIVND (reference sequence). CDR3 DNA sequence: TGTGCCAGTAGTATAGTAGGGACTAGCGGGAGAGGGTCCTACAATGAGCAGTTCTTC. As protein: CASSIVGTSGRGSYNEQFF.

The chain combines TRBV6-1 with TRBJ1-4; 8 bases are a match to TRBD1. Trimming removed 1 base from V and 5 bases from J; junction bases left unmatched: 6. This CDR3 contains 16 residues. Per the germline V gene, CDR1 is MNHNS and CDR2 is SASEGT. Here the CDR3 reads CASSEGQGKGNEKLFF. The CDR3 region has the DNA TGTGCCAGCAGTGAAGGACAGGGGAAAGGGAATGAAAAACTGTTTTTT.

The count of this clone is one. The chain carries TRBV9 and TRBJ2-7; 7 bases map to TRBD1. The CDR3 totals 15 residues. Germline CDR1 SGDLS, CDR2 YYNGEE. Unmatched junction bases numbered 9, after V lost 4 bases and J lost 2 bases. The CDR3 DNA reads as TGTGCCAGCAGCTCCCTCGCCGACAGGGCCTACGAGCAGTACTTC. This gives the protein CASSSLADRAYEQYF.

The V and J genes are TRBV3-1 (or the pseudogene TRBV3-2) and TRBJ2-5, with D possibly matching TRBD2 (5 bases). V lost 4 bases and J lost 5, with 11 bases in between. The CDR3 totals 13 residues. CDR1 LGHDT and CDR2 YNNKEL come from the germline V gene (reference sequence). CDR3 amino acids: CASSPTSFETQYF. Written as DNA, the CDR3 is TGTGCCAGCAGCCCCACTAGTTTCGAGACCCAGTACTTC.